This TCR beta chain was sequenced in a study of blood T cell repertoires in COVID-19. V shed 3 bases, J shed 5 bases, and the junction held 14 bases outside the gene matches. CDR1 is MNHEY and CDR2 is SVGEGT in the germline V gene. CDR3 length: 17 residues. In the original workflow: It was from reference gene primer amplification that nucleated cell counts were estimated. The method was immunoSEQ multiplex PCR; TCRdb's version includes in-frame clones alone and lacks a portion of them. V, J and clone size are those of that table, while D and trimming were read from the DNA. The sample lists around 100,000 clones, about nine tenths seen once, with 1.9% in the top ten.

The chain employs TRBV6-2 or TRBV6-3 and TRBJ1-1; 8 nucleotides match TRBD1. This TCR was recovered from a woman in her forties or fifties with COVID-19, enrolled during active disease. Sequenced sample: peripheral blood. The DNA for the CDR3 is TGTGCCAGCAGTTATACCCGATTCAGGGGGCGTTATACTGAAGCTTTCTTT. Translating gives CASSYTRFRGRYTEAFF.